This T cell receptor (beta chain) was found in a study of T cell repertoires in cytomegalovirus infection. Study as a whole: Public TCR beta signatures provided an indication of both CMV infection and a matching HLA type. Study-wide findings and caveats: People with CMV and the relevant HLA were identified by cumulative public TCR beta family frequency. HLA-C-restricted CMV clonotypes gave the most frequent clonotype in two of eight donors.

This clonotype was observed a few times. Antigen unknown. TCRdb passed the reads through MiXCR, listing each CDR3 protein once. This table has around 710,000 distinct CDR3 sequences, 29% appearing once. This CDR3 spans 15 amino acids. The ends lost 2 bases at V and 2 bases at J; junction bases unmatched: 4. Germline values: CDR1 LGHNA, CDR2 YNFKEQ. J is TRBJ2-3 and V is TRBV4-2, with TRBD2 identical over 7 bases. The sequence was collected from a human donor in good health (CMV status not recorded). Some clones in this sample may be carry-over from other donors' samples. Material: cultured CD8+ T cells from PBMCs, obtained from culture after CMV antigen stimulation. In DNA form, the CDR3 reads TGTGCCAGCAGCCAATATGGACTAGTCACAGATACGCAGTATTTT. The encoded protein is CASSQYGLVTDTQYF.